A single sample gave rise to the 25 T cell receptor beta chains below, sequenced in a study of response to subunit inactivated influenza vaccine. TCRdb reanalysed the RT-PCR reads using MiXCR and keeps one entry per CDR3 protein. The sample contains some 500,000 distinct CDR3 sequences, about 15% of which appear only once. The sequences come from CD4+ T cells sorted from PBMCs, collected less than 30 months after vaccination. These TCRs come from a man between 50 and 70 years old who received an inactivated influenza vaccine.

This clonotype was observed a few times. The chain employs TRBV10-2 and TRBJ1-6, with a weak D call TRBD1 (6 bases). V was shortened by 7 bases and J by 10 bases, with 17 bases between the two germline ends. The germline CDR1 and CDR2 sequences are WSHSY and SAAADI. The CDR3 sequence is 14 residues long. As DNA, the CDR3 is TGCGCCAGCACTCGGACAGTTTCCGACTCACCCCTCCACTTT. Translating gives CASTRTVSDSPLHF.

This clonotype appeared once. The gene calls are TRBV15 and TRBJ2-3; TRBD2 is a possible D gene (6 bases). This CDR3 is 14 amino acids long. With 4 bases removed from V and 5 bases from J, the gap between germline ends came to 13 bases. Per germline, CDR1 LNHNV and CDR2 YYDKDF (reference sequence). CDR3 bases: TGTGCCACCAGCACGTCTCCGGGGGAAGATACGCAGTATTTT. Protein product: CATSTSPGEDTQYF.

The V gene is TRBV7-9, the J gene TRBJ2-2; 7 bases are a match to TRBD2. Germline V gene sequence: CDR1 SEHNR, CDR2 FQNEAQ (reference sequence). V shed 5 bases and J 1 base; nucleotides not matched to a gene: 7. The CDR3 has 16 amino acids. CDR3 in amino acids: CASSDGGGGNTGELFF. The CDR3 DNA sequence: TGTGCCAGCAGCGATGGTGGCGGGGGGAACACCGGGGAGCTGTTTTTT.

This clonotype has only a few counts. V and J are TRBV3-1 and TRBJ2-3; 12 bases are shared with TRBD2. Unmatched junction bases numbered 11, after V lost 5 bases and J lost 2 bases. Germline V gene lookup returns CDR1 LGHDT and CDR2 YNNKEL (reference sequence). The CDR3 length is 18 residues. The CDR3 nucleotides are TGTGCCAGCAGCTTCAAAACTCTAGCGGGGGGGCCCACAGATACGCAGTATTTT. Translating it yields CASSFKTLAGGPTDTQYF.

This chain uses TRBV18 with TRBJ1-1, with D tentatively TRBD1 (5 bases). The CDR3 contains 14 residues. The V gene's germline CDR1 is KGHSH and CDR2 LQKENI. Deletions cut 3 bases from V and 2 bases from J, with 10 bases between. As DNA, the CDR3 is TGTGCCAGCTCACCGGATGGGGCTAACACTGAAGCTTTCTTT. Translation gives CASSPDGANTEAFF.

CDR3 DNA: TGTGCCACCCTCACCGGGACGTATTATAGCAATCAGCCCCAGCATTTT. The encoded protein is CATLTGTYYSNQPQHF. The gene calls are TRBV6-1 and TRBJ1-5, with a weak D call TRBD1 (5 bases). The CDR3 extends over 16 amino acids. From germline, CDR1 is MNHNS and CDR2 SASEGT. V gave up 10 bases and J gave up 0 bases, with 19 bases separating them.

V and J are TRBV7-2 and TRBJ1-1; D is ambiguous. Germline CDR1 is SGHTA and CDR2 is FQGNSA. The V end was cut by 0 bases, the J end by 7 bases, with 3 bases between. CDR3 length: 11 amino acids. CDR3 amino acids: CASSLANEAFF. In DNA form, the CDR3 reads TGTGCCAGCAGCTTAGCGAATGAAGCTTTCTTT.

The chain's CDR3 is CASSLGLAGKYF. The CDR3 nucleotides read TGTGCCAGCAGCTTAGGACTAGCGGGGAAGTACTTC. The V and J genes are TRBV7-2 and TRBJ2-4; 11 nucleotides align to TRBD2. Germline assignment: CDR1 SGHTA and CDR2 FQGNSA. V was pared by 1 base and J by 14 bases, with 1 base of the junction left unmatched. The CDR3 consists of 12 residues.

This clonotype was picked up many times. V gene TRBV11-1 combines with J gene TRBJ1-1; D gene unclear. The germline gives CDR1 SGHAT, CDR2 FQDESV (reference sequence). The V end lost 5 bases, the J end lost 4 bases, and 8 bases lay between the germline ends. This CDR3 region has 12 residues. The CDR3 here is CASSPVGTEAFF. The DNA of the CDR3 is TGTGCCAGCAGCCCGGTCGGCACTGAAGCTTTCTTT.

The chain combines TRBV2 with TRBJ1-4; a possible D gene is TRBD1 (5 bases). The CDR3 sequence is 13 residues long. CDR1 is SNHLY, CDR2 FYNNEI, per germline. V lost 5 bases and J 10 bases, leaving 14 bases between the germline ends. The CDR3 loop reads CASSLGDLGKLFF. CDR3 in DNA: TGTGCCAGCAGTCTGGGGGATCTAGGAAAACTGTTTTTT.

The table lists this clonotype with a few counts. The chain links TRBV24-1 to TRBJ2-3; D gene unclear. CDR1 and CDR2 from the germline V gene are KGHDR and SFDVKD. There are 13 residues in the CDR3. V lost 10 bases and J 2 bases, leaving 12 bases between the germline ends. The CDR3 protein is CATGVGNTDTQYF. CDR3 in DNA: TGTGCCACTGGGGTGGGGAACACAGATACGCAGTATTTT.

The J gene is TRBJ1-2, the V gene TRBV29-1; the D gene is possibly TRBD1 (5 bases). The length of the CDR3 is 15 residues. The germline V gene encodes CDR1 SQVTM and CDR2 ANQGSEA. Trimming pared 6 bases from V and 8 bases from J, leaving 25 bases between. The CDR3 nucleotides are TGCAGCGTGCAGATCCGTGACCCAAAGGGGCCGGGCTACACCTTC. Its translation: CSVQIRDPKGPGYTF.

In its sample, this clonotype was seen a few times. The chain links TRBV5-1 to TRBJ1-5; 12 bases fit TRBD1. The ends lost 1 base at V and 7 bases at J; junction bases unmatched: 3. CDR1 and CDR2 from the germline V gene are SGHRS and YFSETQ. There are 15 residues in the CDR3. The CDR3: CASSLTGTGGQPQHF. The CDR3 DNA reads TGCGCCAGCAGCTTGACCGGGACAGGGGGCCAGCCCCAGCATTTT.

This clonotype occurred many times. The chain joins TRBV20-1 to TRBJ2-3; tentatively, D is TRBD2 (6 bases). V dropped 6 bases and J dropped 2 bases, with 15 bases sitting between them. CDR1 DFQATT and CDR2 SNEGSKA come from the germline V gene (reference sequence). CDR3 size: 14 residues. The CDR3 is CSASSGADTDTQYF. The CDR3 region has the DNA TGCAGTGCAAGTAGCGGAGCTGACACAGATACGCAGTATTTT.

This clonotype was recorded many times. V usage is TRBV5-5 and J usage is TRBJ2-1; possible D gene TRBD1, 6 bases. Germline-derived CDR1 and CDR2 are SGHKS and YYEKEE (reference sequence). The germline V and J ends were trimmed by 3 bases and 10 bases, with 8 bases remaining between them. The CDR3 runs to 11 residues. CDR3 region: CASSWGREQFF. The CDR3 bases are TGTGCCAGCAGCTGGGGGCGCGAGCAGTTCTTC.

CDR3 in amino acids: CAISESAREQYF. CDR3 bases: TGTGCCATCAGTGAGTCCGCAAGGGAGCAGTACTTC. The gene calls are TRBV10-3 and TRBJ2-7; unclear D gene. V was trimmed by 0 bases and J by 7 bases, leaving 7 bases between them. CDR1 is ENHRY, CDR2 SYGVKD, per germline. The CDR3 totals 12 residues.

The rearrangement links TRBV20-1 to TRBJ1-5, with 10 positions matching TRBD1. Germline values: CDR1 DFQATT, CDR2 SNEGSKA (reference sequence). The CDR3 is 13 amino acids. J was trimmed by 5 bases and V by 5 bases; bases with no gene match: 3. This CDR3 reads CSAFGTGDQPQHF. The CDR3 DNA sequence: TGCAGTGCTTTCGGGACAGGGGATCAGCCCCAGCATTTT.

This clonotype was counted many times. The gene calls are TRBV4-1 and TRBJ2-3; D not certain. Trimming pared 0 bases from V and 6 bases from J, leaving 16 bases between. CDR3 size: 16 residues. The V gene's germline CDR1 is MGHRA and CDR2 YSYEKL. CDR3: CASSQDIPTPWDTQYF. The CDR3 bases are TGCGCCAGCAGCCAAGATATACCCACCCCGTGGGATACGCAGTATTTT.

This clonotype was recorded a few times. The V and J genes are TRBV18 and TRBJ2-2; 7 nucleotides line up with TRBD1. The CDR3 runs to 15 residues. Looked up from germline, CDR1 is KGHSH and CDR2 is LQKENI. V lost 6 bases and J lost 6; bases outside the gene matches: 10. The CDR3 DNA is TGTGCCAGCTCTCTCAACGAGGGGGCCCCCGGGGAGCTGTTTTTT. This translates into CASSLNEGAPGELFF.

The V and J genes are TRBV7-2 and TRBJ2-3; 7 nucleotides agree with TRBD2. The CDR3 is 12 amino acids. Germline loops: CDR1 SGHTA, CDR2 FQGNSA. J was trimmed by 11 bases and V by 2 bases; bases with no gene match: 4. The CDR3: CASSLLASGQYF. The CDR3 DNA is TGTGCCAGCAGCTTATTGGCTAGCGGGCAGTATTTT.

In this sample, this clonotype turned up a few times. V is TRBV6-2 or TRBV6-3 and J is TRBJ2-2; D remains unclear. Germline-derived CDR1 and CDR2 are MNHEY and SVGEGT. This CDR3 region has 12 residues. V lost 2 bases to trimming and J lost 7 bases, with 5 bases between them. CDR3 DNA sequence: TGTGCCAGCAGTTACGCGCTCGGGGAGCTGTTTTTT. It encodes CASSYALGELFF.

In this sample, this clonotype turned up a few times. The genes are TRBV30 and TRBJ2-3; D is tentatively TRBD1 or TRBD2 (6 bases each). The V gene's germline CDR1 is GTSNPN and CDR2 SVGIG (reference sequence). This CDR3 contains 14 residues. Trimming removed 3 bases from V and 6 bases from J, with 16 bases in between. The DNA of the CDR3 is TGTGCCTGGAGGCGGAGGGGGGCTGGGGATACGCAGTATTTT. It codes for CAWRRRGAGDTQYF.

The CDR3 loop reads CASSKGSQNTGELFF. CDR3 sequence (DNA): TGCGCCAGCAGCAAGGGGTCACAGAACACCGGGGAGCTGTTTTTT. This chain links TRBV5-1 with TRBJ2-2; weak D call: TRBD1 (5 bases). V lost 4 bases and J lost 1, with 11 bases in between. This CDR3 spans 15 amino acids. Germline assignment: CDR1 SGHRS and CDR2 YFSETQ. Filled out from reference TRBV5-1 and TRBJ2-2, the complete variable domain reads KAGVTQTPRYLIKTRGQQVTLSCSPISGHRSVSWYQQTPGQGLQFLFEYFSETQRNKGNFPGRFSGRQFSNSRSEMNVSTLELGDSALYLCASSKGSQNTGELFFGEGSRLTVL.

This chain uses TRBV4-3 with TRBJ2-2; 12 bases map to TRBD1. The CDR3 is 18 amino acids. The germline CDR1 and CDR2 sequences are LGHNA and YSLEER. With 4 bases clipped from V and 7 bases from J, the junction kept 13 bases outside the gene matches. The CDR3 sequence: CASSRLASGQGAGGELFF. DNA for the CDR3: TGCGCCAGCAGCCGCCTAGCATCGGGACAGGGGGCGGGCGGGGAGCTGTTTTTT.

The chain recombines TRBV2 with TRBJ2-1; TRBD2 matches 8 bases. The trim removed 3 bases at V and 2 bases at J, leaving 9 bases unmatched. Germline CDR1 reads SNHLY; CDR2 reads FYNNEI. The length of the CDR3 is 17 residues. This chain's CDR3 is CASSEVGAGGTYNEQFF. For the CDR3, the DNA is TGTGCCAGCAGTGAGGTTGGGGCGGGAGGAACCTACAATGAGCAGTTCTTC.